This T cell receptor beta chain appears in the sequencing data of a study of blood T cell repertoires in COVID-19 (TCRdb year 2020). Notes on the research overall: Samples from collaborators originated in the United States, Italy and Spain and spanned both the acute and convalescent phases of COVID-19. The material from the prospective study consisted of cDNA or gDNA derived from T cells, B-cell-depleted T cells, or PBMCs. Deeply sampled blood TCRbeta repertoires from subjects exposed to, actively infected with, or recovered from COVID-19 were included in the dataset. The repertoires were released in a freely available public database meant as a resource for research on the immune response to SARS-CoV-2. The samples were drawn from two sources: the first 160 participants of the ongoing ImmuneRACE study, and 1,254 subjects contributed by 6 global collaborators. Sample metadata almost always included a de-identified subject ID, COVID-19 status, age in years and sex. Where HLA class I and class II types were available, the types were taken from metadata supplied by the sample provider, not from assay-based typing. The paper as a whole reports these results and caveats: The quantity of clinical and demographic metadata differed by source and by participant and was supplied without curation.

TCRbeta CDR3 regions were amplified from genomic DNA by means of the immunoSEQ Assay, a bias-controlled multiplex PCR. As for how the authors treated the data: Nucleated cell counts per sample were estimated from amplification of reference gene primers within the assay. To quantify the absolute abundance of each unique TCRbeta CDR3 rearrangement, sequence reads were collapsed and filtered. For each sample, productive Simpson clonality was calculated by taking the square root of Simpson's diversity index across productive rearrangements. Imported from immuneACCESS, the table was reduced by TCRdb to in-frame sequences with V and J called. These copies leave out some clones; in studies compared against another copy, an unresolved V gene accounts for under half, and the cause of the remainder is not known. D and trimming come from the DNA, and the V and J calls and clone size come from that table. The sample table contains about 100,000 clones; only one count was recorded for about 91% of them. The ten largest clones capture under 5.5% of the sample.

V sheds 4 bases and J sheds 2 bases, leaving 14 bases between their ends. The germline V gene specifies MNHEY as CDR1 and SVGAGI as CDR2. From the cysteine through the phenylalanine, the CDR3 covers 15 amino acids. Only the CDR3 part of the read is kept: 45 bases, read in frame from the first base. This clone was picked up a small number of times. The clone's antigen remains unknown. Base qualities are not at hand, and no much larger clone is one base apart. The collaborating institutions used their own protocols to collect whole blood in K2EDTA tubes. For TCRbeta analysis, collaborators shipped samples as frozen whole blood, isolated PBMCs, or DNA extracted from either of those sample types.

The sequence derives from a human donor in a cohort sampled during active COVID-19. The chain employs TRBV6-5 and TRBJ1-2; the D gene identity is not certain. The sequenced sample was peripheral blood. CDR3 region: CASSSPSTGNYGYTF. In nucleotide form, the sequence is TGTGCCAGCAGTTCCCCCTCGACGGGGAACTATGGCTACACCTTC.